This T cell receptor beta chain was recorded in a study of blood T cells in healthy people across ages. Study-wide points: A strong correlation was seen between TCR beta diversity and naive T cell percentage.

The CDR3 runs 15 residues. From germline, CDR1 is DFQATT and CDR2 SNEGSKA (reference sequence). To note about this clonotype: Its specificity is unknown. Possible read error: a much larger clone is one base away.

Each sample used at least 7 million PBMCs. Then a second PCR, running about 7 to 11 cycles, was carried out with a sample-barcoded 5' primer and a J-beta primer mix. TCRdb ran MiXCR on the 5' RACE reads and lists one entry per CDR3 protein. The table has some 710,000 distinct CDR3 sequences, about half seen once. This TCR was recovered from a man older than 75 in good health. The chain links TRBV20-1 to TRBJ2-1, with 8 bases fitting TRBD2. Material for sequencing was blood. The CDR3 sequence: CNARPGTSSYNEQFF. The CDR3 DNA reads TGCAATGCTAGACCCGGGACTAGCTCCTACAATGAGCAGTTCTTC.